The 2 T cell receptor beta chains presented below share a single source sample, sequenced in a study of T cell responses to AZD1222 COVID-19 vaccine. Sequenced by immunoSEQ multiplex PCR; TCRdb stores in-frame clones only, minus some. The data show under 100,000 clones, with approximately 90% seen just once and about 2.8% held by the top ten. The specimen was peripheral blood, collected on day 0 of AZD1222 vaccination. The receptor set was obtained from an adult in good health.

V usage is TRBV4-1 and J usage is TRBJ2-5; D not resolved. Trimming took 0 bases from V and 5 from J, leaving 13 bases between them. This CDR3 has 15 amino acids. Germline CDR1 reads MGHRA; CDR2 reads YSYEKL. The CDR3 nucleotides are TGCGCCAGCAGCCAAGATCCGGGTGGTGTTGAGACCCAGTACTTC. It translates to CASSQDPGGVETQYF.

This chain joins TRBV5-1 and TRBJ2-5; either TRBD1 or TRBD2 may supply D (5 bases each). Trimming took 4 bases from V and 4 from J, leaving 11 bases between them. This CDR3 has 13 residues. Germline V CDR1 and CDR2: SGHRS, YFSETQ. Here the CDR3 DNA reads TGCGCCAGCAGCCCCCAGGGAGCAGAGACCCAGTACTTC. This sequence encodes CASSPQGAETQYF. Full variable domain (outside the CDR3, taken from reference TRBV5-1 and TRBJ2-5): KAGVTQTPRYLIKTRGQQVTLSCSPISGHRSVSWYQQTPGQGLQFLFEYFSETQRNKGNFPGRFSGRQFSNSRSEMNVSTLELGDSALYLCASSPQGAETQYFGPGTRLLVL.